The clone carrying this T cell receptor (beta chain) was counted many times. What it binds is not known. TCRdb ran MiXCR on the PCR reads and lists one entry per CDR3 protein. The sample yields tens of thousands of distinct CDR3 sequences, roughly 18% seen once. The CDR3 contains 17 residues. The ends were cut back, 5 bases at V and 2 bases at J, with 22 bases in the middle. In germline, CDR1 is MNHEY, CDR2 SMNVEV (reference sequence). This specimen comes from a study of molecular identifiers for immune sequencing clone quantification. Notes on the study in general: Approximately 1 million naive cells reportedly did not prevent detection of spiked Jurkat TCR RNA from one cell.

This sequence originates from a human donor in good health. Some libraries in this study had Jurkat cell RNA spiked in. The chain combines TRBV27 with TRBJ2-7, with D perhaps assigned TRBD1 or TRBD2 (5 bases each). The sequenced material came from naive CD8+ T cells from blood, with Jurkat cell RNA spiked in. As to subset: FACS-sorted CD8+CD4-CCR7+CD45RA+ naive T cells. CDR3: CASSISMGRRSAYEQYF. The CDR3 coding sequence is TGTGCCAGCAGTATAAGTATGGGACGTAGGTCGGCCTACGAGCAGTACTTC.